This entry features one T cell receptor (beta chain) sequence. The test was conducted at deep level. Libraries were prepared by immunoSEQ multiplex PCR; TCRdb keeps only in-frame clonotypes and omits some of them. The profile shows 2.3 million or so clones, 85% to 95% of them singletons. This sample was taken from a study of shared clonotypes between healthy human individuals. The V gene's germline CDR1 is LNHDA and CDR2 SQIVND (reference sequence). With V trimmed by 4 bases and J by 5 bases, 14 bases remained unmatched. The CDR3 runs to 18 residues. The chain joins TRBV19 to TRBJ2-1; 10 bases are shared with TRBD2. The source material was naive CD4+ T cells from PBMCs. As to subset: CD45RA+ positively selected. The receptor was derived from a man aged 18 to 30 in good health. Some clones in this sample may be carry-over from other donors' samples. CDR3 sequence: CASSRSTLAGGIHNEQFF. Written as DNA, the CDR3 is TGTGCCAGTAGTAGATCGACCTTAGCGGGAGGCATCCACAATGAGCAGTTCTTC.